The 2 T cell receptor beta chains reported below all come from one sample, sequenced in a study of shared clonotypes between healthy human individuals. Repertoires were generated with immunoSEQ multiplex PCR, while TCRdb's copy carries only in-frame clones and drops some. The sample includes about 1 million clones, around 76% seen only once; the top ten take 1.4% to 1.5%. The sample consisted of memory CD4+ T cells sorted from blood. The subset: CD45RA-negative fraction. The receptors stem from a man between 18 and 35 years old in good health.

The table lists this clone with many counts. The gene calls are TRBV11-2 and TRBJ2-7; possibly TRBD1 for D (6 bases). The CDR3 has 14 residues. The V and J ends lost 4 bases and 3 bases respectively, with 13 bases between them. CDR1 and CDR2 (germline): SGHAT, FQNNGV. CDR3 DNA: TGTGCCAGCAGCTATGGACAGACAAACTACGAGCAGTACTTC. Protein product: CASSYGQTNYEQYF. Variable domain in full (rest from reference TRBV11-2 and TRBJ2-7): EAGVAQSPRYKIIEKRQSVAFWCNPISGHATLYWYQQILGQGPKLLIQFQNNGVVDDSQLPKDRFSAERLKGVDSTLKIQPAKLEDSAVYLCASSYGQTNYEQYFGPGTRLTVT.

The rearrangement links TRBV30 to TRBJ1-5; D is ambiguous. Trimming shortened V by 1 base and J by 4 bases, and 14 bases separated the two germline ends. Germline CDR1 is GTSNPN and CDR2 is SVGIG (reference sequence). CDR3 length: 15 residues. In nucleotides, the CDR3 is TGTGCCTGGAGTGGCGGTTCGGGGAAAAATCAGCCCCAGCATTTT. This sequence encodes CAWSGGSGKNQPQHF.